These T cell receptor beta chains were read from a single sample in a study of control samples from healthy donors and cancer patients. Only in-frame clones appear in the TCRdb table, and some are missing; sequencing was by immunoSEQ multiplex PCR. The sample has approximately 150,000 clones, roughly 94% seen once; the top ten hold 1.2% to 1.5%. The specimen was blood. The receptors originated from a woman aged 18-29 years in good health. CDR3s include the opening cysteine and the closing phenylalanine or tryptophan. Each record gives: clone size, J gene, V gene, D gene, CDR3 protein, CDR3 DNA. D genes are given only for firm matches. Where a row states a size, it is once, few, many or the class of an expanded clone; other rows omit it.

clone size: once; J gene: TRBJ1-5; V gene: TRBV7-2; D gene: -; CDR3 protein: CASSLEKNQPQHF; CDR3 DNA: TGTGCCAGCAGCTTAGAAAAGAATCAGCCCCAGCATTTT
clone size: -; J gene: TRBJ2-7; V gene: TRBV25-1; D gene: TRBD2; CDR3 protein: CASSLLGEGQYF; CDR3 DNA: TGTGCCAGCAGTCTACTAGGGGAGGGGCAGTACTTC
clone size: -; J gene: TRBJ1-4; V gene: TRBV19; D gene: -; CDR3 protein: CASSSSGTTAVYEKLFF; CDR3 DNA: TGTGCCAGTAGTTCCTCGGGGACGACGGCGGTATATGAAAAACTGTTTTTT
clone size: -; J gene: TRBJ1-4; V gene: TRBV19; D gene: -; CDR3 protein: CASKREKLFF; CDR3 DNA: TGTGCCAGTAAAAGAGAAAAACTGTTTTTT
clone size: -; J gene: TRBJ2-5; V gene: TRBV7-2; D gene: -; CDR3 protein: CASSSPIRGETQYF; CDR3 DNA: TGTGCCAGCAGCTCCCCGATCCGGGGAGAGACCCAGTACTTC
clone size: -; J gene: TRBJ2-7; V gene: TRBV2; D gene: -; CDR3 protein: CASSEGLLPGLKGMEQYF; CDR3 DNA: TGTGCCAGCAGTGAAGGTTTACTACCGGGACTCAAGGGCATGGAGCAGTACTTC
clone size: -; J gene: TRBJ1-1; V gene: TRBV18; D gene: TRBD1; CDR3 protein: CASSPDRGMNTEAFF; CDR3 DNA: TGTGCCAGCTCACCGGACAGGGGAATGAACACTGAAGCTTTCTTT
clone size: -; J gene: TRBJ1-2; V gene: TRBV25-1; D gene: -; CDR3 protein: CASSAAAGGAGGYTF; CDR3 DNA: TGTGCCAGCAGTGCGGCGGCGGGGGGGGCGGGCGGCTACACCTTC
clone size: -; J gene: TRBJ2-1; V gene: TRBV11-3; D gene: TRBD2; CDR3 protein: CASSLTTSGGPTIEQFF; CDR3 DNA: TGTGCCAGCAGCTTAACGACTAGCGGGGGACCTACCATAGAGCAGTTCTTC
clone size: -; J gene: TRBJ1-2; V gene: TRBV28; D gene: -; CDR3 protein: CASSSQGNYGYTF; CDR3 DNA: TGTGCCAGCAGTTCCCAGGGGAACTATGGCTACACCTTC
clone size: -; J gene: TRBJ1-3; V gene: TRBV28; D gene: TRBD1; CDR3 protein: CASSSPGQGKRNTIYF; CDR3 DNA: TGTGCCAGCAGTTCCCCGGGACAGGGAAAGAGGAACACCATATATTTT
clone size: -; J gene: TRBJ2-7; V gene: TRBV4-3; D gene: -; CDR3 protein: CASSQSLSADSYEQCF; CDR3 DNA: TGCGCCAGCAGCCAGAGCCTATCGGCGGATTCCTACGAGCAGTGCTTC
clone size: -; J gene: TRBJ2-7; V gene: TRBV7-9; D gene: -; CDR3 protein: CASTSRDSYEQYF; CDR3 DNA: TGTGCCAGCACCTCCCGAGACAGCTACGAGCAGTACTTC
clone size: -; J gene: TRBJ1-2; V gene: TRBV5-1; D gene: -; CDR3 protein: CASSPTRNYGYTF; CDR3 DNA: TGCGCCAGCAGCCCCACACGGAACTATGGCTACACCTTC
clone size: -; J gene: TRBJ1-2; V gene: TRBV18; D gene: TRBD1; CDR3 protein: CASSKPGTGDYGYTF; CDR3 DNA: TGTGCCAGCTCGAAACCCGGGACAGGGGACTATGGCTACACCTTC
clone size: -; J gene: TRBJ2-5; V gene: TRBV14; D gene: -; CDR3 protein: CASSQGWAETQYF; CDR3 DNA: TGTGCCAGCAGCCAAGGGTGGGCCGAGACCCAGTACTTC
clone size: -; J gene: TRBJ2-3; V gene: TRBV7-2; D gene: -; CDR3 protein: CASGHSGTDTQYF; CDR3 DNA: TGTGCCAGCGGGCACTCAGGGACAGATACGCAGTATTTT
clone size: -; J gene: TRBJ1-2; V gene: TRBV12-3/TRBV12-4; D gene: -; CDR3 protein: CASSQDSSYGYTF; CDR3 DNA: TGTGCCAGCAGCCAAGACAGTTCCTATGGCTACACCTTC
clone size: -; J gene: TRBJ2-1; V gene: TRBV6-5; D gene: -; CDR3 protein: CASSYVSGRSYNEQFF; CDR3 DNA: TGTGCCAGCAGTTACGTGAGCGGTCGCTCCTACAATGAGCAGTTCTTC
clone size: -; J gene: TRBJ1-2; V gene: TRBV12-3/TRBV12-4; D gene: -; CDR3 protein: CASSPAGDYGYTF; CDR3 DNA: TGTGCCAGCAGTCCCGCCGGGGACTATGGCTACACCTTC
clone size: -; J gene: TRBJ2-2; V gene: TRBV10-3; D gene: -; CDR3 protein: CAISADTGTSTGELFF; CDR3 DNA: TGTGCCATCAGTGCAGATACAGGGACGTCAACCGGGGAGCTGTTTTTT
clone size: -; J gene: TRBJ1-2; V gene: TRBV28; D gene: -; CDR3 protein: CASGPAGYGYTF; CDR3 DNA: TGTGCCAGCGGCCCGGCCGGCTATGGCTACACCTTC
clone size: once; J gene: TRBJ2-2; V gene: TRBV13; D gene: TRBD2; CDR3 protein: CASSLGGGARTGELFF; CDR3 DNA: TGTGCCAGCAGCTTGGGGGGAGGGGCGCGGACCGGGGAGCTGTTTTTT
clone size: -; J gene: TRBJ1-2; V gene: TRBV2; D gene: -; CDR3 protein: CASSDDLVPGTF; CDR3 DNA: TGTGCCAGCAGTGATGATCTCGTGCCAGGCACCTTC
clone size: -; J gene: TRBJ2-2; V gene: TRBV3-1/TRBV3-2; D gene: -; CDR3 protein: CASSQGGRTGELFF; CDR3 DNA: TGTGCCAGCAGCCAAGGGGGACGGACCGGGGAGCTGTTTTTT
clone size: -; J gene: TRBJ1-4; V gene: TRBV4-3; D gene: TRBD1; CDR3 protein: CASSQMGQGGEKLFF; CDR3 DNA: TGCGCCAGCAGCCAAATGGGACAGGGAGGTGAAAAACTGTTTTTT
clone size: -; J gene: TRBJ1-1; V gene: TRBV5-1; D gene: TRBD1; CDR3 protein: CASRFGGTGIFF; CDR3 DNA: TGCGCCAGCAGATTTGGGGGGACAGGGATTTTCTTT
clone size: -; J gene: TRBJ2-1; V gene: TRBV25-1; D gene: TRBD1; CDR3 protein: CASTQGASSYNEQFF; CDR3 DNA: TGTGCCAGCACCCAGGGGGCTAGCTCCTACAATGAGCAGTTCTTC
clone size: -; J gene: TRBJ2-3; V gene: TRBV5-1; D gene: -; CDR3 protein: CASSPTGDTQYF; CDR3 DNA: TGCGCCAGCAGCCCCACAGGGGATACGCAGTATTTT
clone size: -; J gene: TRBJ2-7; V gene: TRBV19; D gene: TRBD1; CDR3 protein: CASSIAHRGRSSYEQYF; CDR3 DNA: TGTGCCAGTAGTATCGCCCACAGGGGCCGAAGCTCCTACGAGCAGTACTTC
clone size: -; J gene: TRBJ1-1; V gene: TRBV5-5; D gene: TRBD1; CDR3 protein: CASSITGVEAFF; CDR3 DNA: TGTGCCAGCAGCATTACAGGGGTTGAAGCTTTCTTT
clone size: -; J gene: TRBJ1-4; V gene: TRBV27; D gene: -; CDR3 protein: CASSPGHLNEKLFF; CDR3 DNA: TGTGCCAGCAGTCCGGGACACCTGAATGAAAAACTGTTTTTT
clone size: -; J gene: TRBJ2-2; V gene: TRBV3-1/TRBV3-2; D gene: -; CDR3 protein: CASSPPGTAGGELFF; CDR3 DNA: TGTGCCAGCAGCCCCCCCGGGACCGCGGGGGGGGAGCTGTTTTTT
clone size: -; J gene: TRBJ1-2; V gene: TRBV7-8; D gene: -; CDR3 protein: CASSLAWFRGSNYGYTF; CDR3 DNA: TGTGCCAGCAGCTTAGCTTGGTTCAGGGGATCTAACTATGGCTACACCTTC
clone size: -; J gene: TRBJ2-2; V gene: TRBV9; D gene: -; CDR3 protein: CASSVVERTKFGELFF; CDR3 DNA: TGTGCCAGCAGCGTAGTAGAAAGGACTAAGTTCGGGGAGCTGTTTTTT
clone size: -; J gene: TRBJ2-2; V gene: TRBV2; D gene: -; CDR3 protein: CASSVSRDTGELFF; CDR3 DNA: TGTGCCAGCAGTGTAAGCCGGGACACCGGGGAGCTGTTTTTT
clone size: -; J gene: TRBJ2-5; V gene: TRBV7-2; D gene: TRBD1; CDR3 protein: CASSLGRTGGQETQYF; CDR3 DNA: TGTGCCAGCAGCTTAGGCCGGACAGGGGGCCAAGAGACCCAGTACTTC
clone size: -; J gene: TRBJ2-3; V gene: TRBV13; D gene: -; CDR3 protein: CASSLNQGSTDTQYF; CDR3 DNA: TGTGCCAGCAGCTTAAATCAGGGTTCCACAGATACGCAGTATTTT
clone size: -; J gene: TRBJ2-2; V gene: TRBV28; D gene: -; CDR3 protein: CASSHQKQGSRSGELFF; CDR3 DNA: TGTGCCAGCAGTCACCAAAAACAGGGATCCCGTTCCGGGGAGCTGTTTTTT
clone size: once; J gene: TRBJ2-7; V gene: TRBV27; D gene: -; CDR3 protein: CASSSFDWGLMHEQYF; CDR3 DNA: TGTGCCAGCAGTTCCTTCGACTGGGGGTTAATGCACGAGCAGTACTTC
clone size: -; J gene: TRBJ2-5; V gene: TRBV10-3; D gene: -; CDR3 protein: CAISESTSQETQYF; CDR3 DNA: TGTGCCATCAGTGAGTCGACTAGCCAAGAGACCCAGTACTTC
clone size: -; J gene: TRBJ1-3; V gene: TRBV9; D gene: TRBD1; CDR3 protein: CASSVGGDSSGNTIYF; CDR3 DNA: TGTGCCAGCAGCGTAGGCGGGGACAGCTCTGGAAACACCATATATTTT